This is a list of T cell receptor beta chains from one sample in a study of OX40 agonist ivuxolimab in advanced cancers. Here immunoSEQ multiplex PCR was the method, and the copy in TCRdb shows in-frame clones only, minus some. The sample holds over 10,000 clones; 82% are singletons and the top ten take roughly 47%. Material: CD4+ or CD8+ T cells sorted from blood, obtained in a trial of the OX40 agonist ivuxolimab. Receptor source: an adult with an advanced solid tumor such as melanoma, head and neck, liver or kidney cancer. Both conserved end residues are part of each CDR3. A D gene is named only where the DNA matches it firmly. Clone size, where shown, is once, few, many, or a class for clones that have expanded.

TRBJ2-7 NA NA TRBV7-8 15 TGTGCCAGCAGCGGCAGGGACTGGCAAGCCTACGAGCAGTACTTC CASSGRDWQAYEQYF
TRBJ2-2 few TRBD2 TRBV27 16 TGTGCCAGCAGTTTAGGGACTACCCCGGACACCGGGGAGCTGTTTTTT CASSLGTTPDTGELFF
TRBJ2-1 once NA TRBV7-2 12 TGTGCCAGCAGCTTATCAGGGGTTGAGCAGTTCTTC CASSLSGVEQFF
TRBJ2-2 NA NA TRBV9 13 TGTGCCAGCAGCGAGACTGGGGGCGGGGAGCTGTTTTTT CASSETGGGELFF
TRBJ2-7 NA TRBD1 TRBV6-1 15 TGTGCCAGCAGTGAACCGGGACAGGCCGTCTACGAGCAGTACTTC CASSEPGQAVYEQYF
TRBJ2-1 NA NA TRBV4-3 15 TGCGCCAGCAGCCAAGGGCGGGAATCCTACAATGAGCAGTTCTTC CASSQGRESYNEQFF
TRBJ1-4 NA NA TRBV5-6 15 TGTGCCAGCAGCCCGGGCGGGGTCACTAATGAAAAACTGTTTTTT CASSPGGVTNEKLFF
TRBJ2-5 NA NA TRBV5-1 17 TGCGCCAGCAGCTTGTTCACTAGGGGAAGGAACCAAGAGACCCAGTACTTC CASSLFTRGRNQETQYF
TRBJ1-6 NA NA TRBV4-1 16 TGCGCCAGCAGCCAAGAGGTAGGGGCCTATAATTCACCCCTCCACTTT CASSQEVGAYNSPLHF
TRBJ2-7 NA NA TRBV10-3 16 TGTGCCATCAGTGCGGAGGTGGGAGACAACTTATACGAGCAGTACTTC CAISAEVGDNLYEQYF
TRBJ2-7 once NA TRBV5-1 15 TGCGCCAGCAGCTTGGGTCCCGGGACTCCCTACGGGCAGTACTTC CASSLGPGTPYGQYF
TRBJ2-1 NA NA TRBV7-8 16 TGTGCCAGCAGCTTAGCGGGACCGGGCGTCCACAATGAGCAGTTCTTC CASSLAGPGVHNEQFF
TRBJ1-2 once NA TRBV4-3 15 TGCGCCAGCAGCCAAGACTCAGGAGTCAACTATGGCTACACCTTC CASSQDSGVNYGYTF
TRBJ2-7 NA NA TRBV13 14 TGTGCCAGCAGCTTAGAGGGGCCGGGCCACGAGCAGTACTTC CASSLEGPGHEQYF
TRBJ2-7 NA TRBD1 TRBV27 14 TGTGCCAGCAGTTTACGGGACAGTCGCTACGAGCAGTACTTC CASSLRDSRYEQYF
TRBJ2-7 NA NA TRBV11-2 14 TGTGCCAGCAGCTTAGCCGGCCGGATCTACGAGCAGTACTTC CASSLAGRIYEQYF
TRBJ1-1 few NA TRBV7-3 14 TGCGCCAGCAGCCCCGAGGCTGGGATTACTGAAGCTTTCTTT CASSPEAGITEAFF
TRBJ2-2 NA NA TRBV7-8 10 TGTGCCAGCAGCTCCGGGGAGCTGTTTTTT CASSSGELFF
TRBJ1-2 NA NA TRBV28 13 TGTGCCAGCAGTCTCTCACCAGAGGGTGGCTACACCTTC CASSLSPEGGYTF
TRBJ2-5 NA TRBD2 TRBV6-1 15 TGTGCCAGCAGGAAGAGCGGGAGTCGGGGGGAGACCCAGTACTTC CASRKSGSRGETQYF
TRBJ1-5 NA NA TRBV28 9 TGTGCCAGCAGTCACACCTTGCATTTT CASSHTLHF
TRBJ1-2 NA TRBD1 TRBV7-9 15 TGTGCCAGCAGCTTGGGACAGCCCGCTAACTATGGCTACACCTTC CASSLGQPANYGYTF
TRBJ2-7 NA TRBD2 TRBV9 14 TGTGCCAGCAGCGTAGGGGAGGGGTACTACGAGCAGTACTTC CASSVGEGYYEQYF
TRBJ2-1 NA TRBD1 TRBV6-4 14 TGTGCCACCTGGCGGGACAGGGACTACAATGAGCAGTTCTTC CATWRDRDYNEQFF
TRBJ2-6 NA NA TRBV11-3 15 TGTGCCAGCAGTCTAGACTCCTCTGGGGCCAACGTCCTGACTTTC CASSLDSSGANVLTF
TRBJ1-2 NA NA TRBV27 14 TGTGCCAGCAGTCCGGATACAGGGCCAGGCGGCTACACCTTC CASSPDTGPGGYTF
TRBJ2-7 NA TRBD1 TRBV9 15 TGTGCCAGCAGCGTAGGAGGACAGGGATTTGACGAGCAGTACTTC CASSVGGQGFDEQYF